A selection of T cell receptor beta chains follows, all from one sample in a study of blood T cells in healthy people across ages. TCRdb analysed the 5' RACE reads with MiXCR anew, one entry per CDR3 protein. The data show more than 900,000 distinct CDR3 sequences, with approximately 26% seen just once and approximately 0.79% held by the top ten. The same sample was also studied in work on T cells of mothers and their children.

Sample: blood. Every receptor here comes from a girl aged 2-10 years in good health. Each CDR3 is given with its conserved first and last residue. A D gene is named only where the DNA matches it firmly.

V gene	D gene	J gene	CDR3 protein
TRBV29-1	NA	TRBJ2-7	CSVRSAFAYEQYF
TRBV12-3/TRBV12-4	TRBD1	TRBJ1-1	CASSGPDRGRIAFF
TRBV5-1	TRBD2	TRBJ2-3	CASSPEGAGTLWDTQYF
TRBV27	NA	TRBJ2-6	CASTDTGANVLTF
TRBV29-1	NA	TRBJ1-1	CSVDEQGSGTEAFF
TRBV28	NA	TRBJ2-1	CASSIRSNEQFF
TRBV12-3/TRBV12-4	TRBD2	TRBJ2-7	CASSSVSGDSYEQYF
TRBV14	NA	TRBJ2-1	CASSQEGGRPYNEQFF
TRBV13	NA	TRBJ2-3	CASSPDAGTDTQYF
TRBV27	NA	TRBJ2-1	CASSMVSGFNEQFF
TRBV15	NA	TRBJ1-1	CAIFQTDGNTEAFF
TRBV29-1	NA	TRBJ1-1	CSVEESSSEAFF
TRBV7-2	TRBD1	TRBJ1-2	CASSLRFGQGVGYTF
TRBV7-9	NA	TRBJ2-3	CASNLLPTDTQYF
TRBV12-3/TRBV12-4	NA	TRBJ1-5	CASSLGRSNQPQHF
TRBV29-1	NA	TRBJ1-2	CSVLNLLRGSFEGYTF
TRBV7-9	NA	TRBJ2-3	CASSLDEPMQYF
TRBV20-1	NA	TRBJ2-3	CSPGDTQYF
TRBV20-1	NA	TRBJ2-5	CSARPSETQYF
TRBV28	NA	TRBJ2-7	CASSPKREWEQYF
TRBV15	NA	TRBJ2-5	CATSSRDYEETQYF
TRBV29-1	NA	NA	CSVVATSSYEQYF
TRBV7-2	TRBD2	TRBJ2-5	CASSLNAGGSSETQYF
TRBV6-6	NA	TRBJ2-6	CASSYSNSGANVLTF
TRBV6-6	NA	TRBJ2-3	CASSSGKQDTQYF
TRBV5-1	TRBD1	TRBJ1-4	CASSRDRLTEKLFF
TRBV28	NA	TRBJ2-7	CASCFKGGVSYEQYF
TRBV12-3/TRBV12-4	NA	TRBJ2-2	CASSSFGTGELFF
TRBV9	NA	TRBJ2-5	CASSDGTSQETQYF
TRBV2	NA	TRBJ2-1	CASKGAQGSGAYNEQFF
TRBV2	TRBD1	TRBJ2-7	CASSEDLDRVYEQYF
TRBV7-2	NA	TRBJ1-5	CASSLTARGSAQHF
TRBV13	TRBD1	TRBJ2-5	CASSPAGTGEETQYF
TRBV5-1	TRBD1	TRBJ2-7	CASSPETGTEQYF
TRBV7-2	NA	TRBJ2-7	CASSYDLAAKSYEQYF
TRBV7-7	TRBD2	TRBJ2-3	CASSFSGGEDTQYF
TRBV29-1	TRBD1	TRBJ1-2	CSVYTGGLYGYTF